This T cell receptor (beta chain) was identified in a study of T cells after yellow fever vaccination. Study-wide points: A large majority of primary-vaccination clones showed up again after the booster (96% CD4, 75% to 90% CD8).

Between the trimmed V and J ends, which lost 5 bases and 3 bases, there was a span of 11 bases. CDR1 and CDR2 from the germline V gene are LGHDT and YNNKEL (reference sequence). The CDR3 runs to 13 residues. A 5'RACE template-switching step, the method used to make TCR cDNA, added a universal primer site and UMIs. TCRdb re-derived calls from the 5' RACE reads in MiXCR, one entry per CDR3 protein. The sample carries about 330,000 distinct CDR3 sequences, approximately 8% recorded once. Regarding this clonotype: Its specificity is not known.

The clonotype originates from a man aged 18-30 years who received the YFV17D yellow fever vaccine. The sequences come from PBMCs, collected roughly 45 days after the first yellow fever vaccination. V gene TRBV3-1 combines with J gene TRBJ2-7; the D gene could be TRBD1 or TRBD2 (6 bases each). CDR3 loop: CASSFEGGYEQYF. CDR3 coding DNA: TGTGCCAGCAGCTTCGAGGGGGGCTACGAGCAGTACTTC.